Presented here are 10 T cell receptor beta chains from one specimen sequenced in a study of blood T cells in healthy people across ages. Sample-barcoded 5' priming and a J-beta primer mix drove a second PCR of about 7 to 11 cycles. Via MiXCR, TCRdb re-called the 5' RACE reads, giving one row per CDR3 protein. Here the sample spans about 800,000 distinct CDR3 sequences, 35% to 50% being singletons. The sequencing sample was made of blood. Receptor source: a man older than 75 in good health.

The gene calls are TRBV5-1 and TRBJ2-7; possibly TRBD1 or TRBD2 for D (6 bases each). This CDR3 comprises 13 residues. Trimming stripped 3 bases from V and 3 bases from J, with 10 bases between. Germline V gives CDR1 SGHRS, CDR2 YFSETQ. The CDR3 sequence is CASSWGDIYEQYF. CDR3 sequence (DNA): TGCGCCAGCAGCTGGGGGGACATCTACGAGCAGTACTTC. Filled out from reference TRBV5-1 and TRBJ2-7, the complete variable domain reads KAGVTQTPRYLIKTRGQQVTLSCSPISGHRSVSWYQQTPGQGLQFLFEYFSETQRNKGNFPGRFSGRQFSNSRSEMNVSTLELGDSALYLCASSWGDIYEQYFGPGTRLTVT.

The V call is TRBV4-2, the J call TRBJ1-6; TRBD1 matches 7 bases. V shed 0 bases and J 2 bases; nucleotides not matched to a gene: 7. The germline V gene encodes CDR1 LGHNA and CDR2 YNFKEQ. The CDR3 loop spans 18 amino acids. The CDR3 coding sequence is TGTGCCAGCAGCCAAGAAAGAGGGGGCGCAACCTATAATTCACCCCTCCACTTT. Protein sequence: CASSQERGGATYNSPLHF.

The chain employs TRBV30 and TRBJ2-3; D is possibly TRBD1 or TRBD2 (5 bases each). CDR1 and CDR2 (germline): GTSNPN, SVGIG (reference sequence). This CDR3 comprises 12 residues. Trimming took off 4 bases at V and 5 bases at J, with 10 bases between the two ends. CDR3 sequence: CAWTGTLDTQYF. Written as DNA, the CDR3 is TGTGCCTGGACCGGGACCTTAGATACGCAGTATTTT.

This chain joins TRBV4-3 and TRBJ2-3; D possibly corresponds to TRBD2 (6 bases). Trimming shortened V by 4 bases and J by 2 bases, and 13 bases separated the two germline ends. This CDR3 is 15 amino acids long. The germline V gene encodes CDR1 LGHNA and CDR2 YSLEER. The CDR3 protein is CASSPRRENTDTQYF. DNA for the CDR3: TGCGCCAGCAGCCCACGGCGGGAAAACACAGATACGCAGTATTTT.

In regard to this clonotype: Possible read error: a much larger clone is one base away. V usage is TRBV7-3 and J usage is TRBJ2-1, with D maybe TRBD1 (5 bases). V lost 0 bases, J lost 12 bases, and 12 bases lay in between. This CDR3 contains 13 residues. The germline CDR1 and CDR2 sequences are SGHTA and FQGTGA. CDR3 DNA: TGTGCCAGCAGCTTAACGAAAGGGGCCAGGCAGTTCTTC. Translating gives CASSLTKGARQFF.

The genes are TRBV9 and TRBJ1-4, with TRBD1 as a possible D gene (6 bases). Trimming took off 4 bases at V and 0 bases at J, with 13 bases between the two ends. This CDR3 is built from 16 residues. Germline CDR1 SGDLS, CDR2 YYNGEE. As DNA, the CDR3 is TGTGCCAGCAGCCCGGACAGCTGTGCAACTAATGAAAAACTGTTTTTT. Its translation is CASSPDSCATNEKLFF.

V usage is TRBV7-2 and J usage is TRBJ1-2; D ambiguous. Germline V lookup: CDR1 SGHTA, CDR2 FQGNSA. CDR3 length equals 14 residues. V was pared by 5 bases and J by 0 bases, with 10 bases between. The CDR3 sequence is CASSPLIANYGYTF. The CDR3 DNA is TGTGCCAGCAGCCCCTTGATCGCTAACTATGGCTACACCTTC. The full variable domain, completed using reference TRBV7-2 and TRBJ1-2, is GAGVSQSPSNKVTEKGKDVELRCDPISGHTALYWYRQSLGQGLEFLIYFQGNSAPDKSGLPSDRFSAERTGGSVSTLTIQRTQQEDSAVYLCASSPLIANYGYTFGSGTRLTVV.

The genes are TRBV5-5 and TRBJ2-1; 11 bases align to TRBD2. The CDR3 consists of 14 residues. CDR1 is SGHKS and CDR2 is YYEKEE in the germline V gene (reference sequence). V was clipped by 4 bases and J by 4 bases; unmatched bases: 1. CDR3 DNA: TGTGCCAGCAGCCGACTAGCGGGGTACAATGAGCAGTTCTTC. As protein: CASSRLAGYNEQFF.

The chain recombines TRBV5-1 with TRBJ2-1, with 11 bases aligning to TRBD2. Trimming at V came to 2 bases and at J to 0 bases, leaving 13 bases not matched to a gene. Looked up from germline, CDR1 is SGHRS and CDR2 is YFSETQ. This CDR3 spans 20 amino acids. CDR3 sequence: CASSFFGTSGRTSSYNEQFF. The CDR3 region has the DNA TGCGCCAGCAGCTTTTTCGGGACTAGCGGAAGAACCAGCTCCTACAATGAGCAGTTCTTC.

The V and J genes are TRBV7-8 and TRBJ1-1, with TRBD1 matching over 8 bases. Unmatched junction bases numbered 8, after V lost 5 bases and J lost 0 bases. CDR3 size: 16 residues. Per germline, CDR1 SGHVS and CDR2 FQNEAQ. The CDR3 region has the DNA TGTGCCAGCAGCCCCCGGGACAGGTTCATGAACACTGAAGCTTTCTTT. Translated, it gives CASSPRDRFMNTEAFF.